The 12 T cell receptor beta chains listed next were all sequenced from one sample in a study of T cell clones after liver transplantation. Clones were sequenced by immunoSEQ multiplex PCR, and TCRdb holds only the in-frame ones, with some missing. The data contain fewer than 110,000 clones, about 86% of them singletons. The source was CD4+ T cells from blood, collected approximately 50 months after liver transplant. Source of these receptors: a human patient who received a liver transplant. Some T cells may have originated in the graft donor.

V gene TRBV5-1 combines with J gene TRBJ2-1; 14 bases are shared with TRBD2. Unmatched junction bases numbered 10, after V lost 5 bases and J lost 3 bases. Germline V lookup: CDR1 SGHRS, CDR2 YFSETQ. The CDR3 runs to 18 residues. CDR3 nucleotides: TGCGCCAGCAGAGGGACAGGGGGACTAGCGGGAGTCTACAATGAGCAGTTCTTC. Amino acid sequence: CASRGTGGLAGVYNEQFF.

This clone was seen a single time. The chain is built from TRBV6-1 and TRBJ1-1; 7 positions match TRBD1. V gave up 6 bases and J gave up 2 bases; unmatched junction bases: 6. Germline lookup yields CDR1 MNHNS and CDR2 SASEGT. This CDR3 comprises 14 residues. The CDR3 DNA sequence: TGTGCCAGCAGGGCGGGGACAGCTAACACTGAAGCTTTCTTT. Amino acid sequence: CASRAGTANTEAFF.

The genes are TRBV5-6 and TRBJ1-1; perhaps TRBD1 as D (5 bases). The CDR3 length is 14 residues. Germline values: CDR1 SGHDT, CDR2 YYEEEE. V lost 2 bases, J lost 1 base, and 9 bases lay in between. Written as DNA, the CDR3 is TGTGCCAGCAGCTTCCCTCAGGGGAACACTGAAGCTTTCTTT. It is translated as CASSFPQGNTEAFF.

The V and J genes are TRBV4-1 and TRBJ1-1; 8 nucleotides align to TRBD1. Trimming cost V 3 bases and J 6 bases; bases outside gene matches: 12. Germline V gene lookup returns CDR1 MGHRA and CDR2 YSYEKL. The CDR3 runs to 16 residues. CDR3 nucleotide sequence: TGCGCCAGCAGCCATGACAGGGGAGGCGGCTACGCTGAAGCTTTCTTT. Its translation is CASSHDRGGGYAEAFF.

V gene TRBV19 combines with J gene TRBJ2-2, with TRBD2 identical over 7 bases. The CDR3 is 16 residues long. From germline, CDR1 is LNHDA and CDR2 SQIVND (reference sequence). Germline trimming cut 5 bases from V and 2 bases from J; bases unmatched to any gene: 8. DNA for the CDR3: TGTGCCAGTAGTTTGTCGAGCGGGACTAACACCGGGGAGCTGTTTTTT. Protein product: CASSLSSGTNTGELFF.

The chain employs TRBV7-8 and TRBJ1-1; 7 bases fit TRBD1. The ends lost 5 bases at V and 5 bases at J; junction bases unmatched: 11. The CDR3 is made up of 15 amino acids. Germline V lookup: CDR1 SGHVS, CDR2 FQNEAQ. CDR3 DNA sequence: TGTGCCAGCAGCCGAACAGACAGGGTCGGGACTGAAGCTTTCTTT. Its translation is CASSRTDRVGTEAFF.

This chain uses TRBV10-2 with TRBJ2-5; maybe TRBD2 (5 bases). The ends were cut back, 3 bases at V and 2 bases at J, with 10 bases in the middle. CDR1 is WSHSY and CDR2 is SAAADI in the germline V gene. The CDR3 has 14 residues. Written as DNA, the CDR3 is TGCGCCAGCAGTGATTGGACTTCTCAAGAGACCCAGTACTTC. Amino acid sequence: CASSDWTSQETQYF.

This chain uses TRBV7-8 with TRBJ2-3; the D call may be TRBD1 or TRBD2 (5 bases each). Germline V gene lookup returns CDR1 SGHVS and CDR2 FQNEAQ. With 4 bases removed from V and 0 bases from J, the gap between germline ends came to 14 bases. This CDR3 has 16 residues. CDR3 sequence (DNA): TGTGCCAGCAGCTACCGGGACGGCCTTAGCACAGATACGCAGTATTTT. Its protein is CASSYRDGLSTDTQYF. Based on the CDR3 plus reference TRBV7-8 and TRBJ2-3, the full variable domain is GAGVSQSPRYKVAKRGQDVALRCDPISGHVSLFWYQQALGQGPEFLTYFQNEAQLDKSGLPSDRFFAERPEGSVSTLKIQRTQQEDSAVYLCASSYRDGLSTDTQYFGPGTRLTVL.

CDR3 bases: TGTGCCAGCAGCCCCCCATTGGGTGTACATCAGCCCCAGCATTTT. It codes for CASSPPLGVHQPQHF. V gene TRBV28 combines with J gene TRBJ1-5; D ambiguous. This CDR3 has 15 residues. Germline loops: CDR1 MDHEN, CDR2 SYDVKM. V lost 6 bases to trimming and J lost 5 bases, with 17 bases between them.

This clone was detected a few times. The rearrangement joins TRBV25-1 to TRBJ1-5; D remains unclear. This CDR3 contains 13 residues. V dropped 3 bases and J dropped 5 bases, with 8 bases sitting between them. Germline CDR1 MGHDK, CDR2 SYGVNS. CDR3 loop: CASSDRLDQPQHF. The CDR3, as DNA: TGTGCCAGCAGTGACAGATTAGATCAGCCCCAGCATTTT.

The chain combines TRBV6-1 with TRBJ1-1; possible D gene TRBD1, 5 bases. The CDR3 extends over 13 amino acids. V lost 7 bases, J lost 6 bases, and 15 bases lay in between. Germline V gene data show CDR1 as MNHNS and CDR2 as SASEGT. The CDR3 loop reads CASTEGIKAEAFF. The CDR3 nucleotides are TGTGCCAGCACGGAGGGGATAAAGGCTGAAGCTTTCTTT.

The chain employs TRBV5-1 and TRBJ2-7, with 8 positions matching TRBD1. V gave up 4 bases and J gave up 4 bases; unmatched junction bases: 7. Germline CDR1 and CDR2: SGHRS and YFSETQ. CDR3 size: 14 residues. The CDR3 sequence: CASSKGTGEYEQYF. CDR3 nucleotides: TGCGCCAGCAGCAAAGGGACAGGAGAGTACGAGCAGTACTTC.